This T cell receptor beta chain is from a study of T cells in narcolepsy. Across the whole study: Patients with NT1 or NT2 and healthy control donors were enrolled.

General study results and limits: Healthy controls reportedly lacked the autoreactive clonotypes serially found in patients' blood. Comparing one patient's CSF and blood CD4+ clonotypes highlighted HCRT- and TRIB2-specific autoreactive clonotypes.

Concerning this clone: Its antigen is not identified.

This CDR3 has 15 amino acids. Trimming left V 0 bases short and J 3 bases short, with 9 bases between. Germline-derived CDR1 and CDR2 are SEHNR and FQNEAQ (reference sequence). The data were produced by immunoSEQ multiplex PCR, yet TCRdb's version contains in-frame clones alone and is incomplete. The sample shows 15,000 to 20,000 clones, approximately 84% of them seen only once. Sequenced material: memory (CD45RA-) CD4+ T cells from blood. The TCR was taken from a human donor in good health. This chain links TRBV7-9 with TRBJ1-5, with D possibly TRBD1 on 5 matching bases. This CDR3 reads CASSLAGAHNQPQHF. The CDR3 DNA reads as TGTGCCAGCAGCTTAGCTGGGGCTCACAATCAGCCCCAGCATTTT.